These 27 T cell receptor beta chains were all obtained from the same sample, sequenced in a study of T cell repertoires in cytomegalovirus infection. Each CDR3 protein gets one entry after TCRdb re-called the reads with MiXCR. The sample includes 210,000 or so distinct CDR3 sequences, roughly 6.5% seen only once; the top ten take 6.5%. The sample taken for sequencing was PBMCs. Receptors originate from a human donor in good health (CMV status not recorded). Some clones in this sample may be carry-over from other donors' samples.

In this sample, this clonotype turned up many times. The rearrangement joins TRBV9 to TRBJ2-2; 13 bases are shared with TRBD2. The CDR3 is 16 amino acids. Germline lookup yields CDR1 SGDLS and CDR2 YYNGEE. The trim removed 4 bases at V and 8 bases at J, leaving 8 bases unmatched. The CDR3 bases are TGTGCCAGCAGCTCGTCTCAACTAGCGGGGGGGGGGGAGCTGTTTTTT. It is translated as CASSSSQLAGGGELFF.

The V call is TRBV5-5, the J call TRBJ2-7; D unresolved. V was cut by 2 bases and J by 9 bases, with 15 bases left in between. The CDR3 runs to 13 residues. Per the germline V gene, CDR1 is SGHKS and CDR2 is YYEKEE (reference sequence). The CDR3 loop reads CASSLATGLGQYF. For the CDR3, the DNA is TGTGCCAGCAGCTTAGCTACCGGGCTGGGGCAGTACTTC.

This clonotype was counted ten times or more. The chain joins TRBV7-2 to TRBJ2-7; D gene ambiguous. The CDR3 is 11 amino acids. Between the trimmed V and J ends, which lost 5 bases and 2 bases, there was a span of 4 bases. The V gene's germline CDR1 is SGHTA and CDR2 FQGNSA. The CDR3 reads CASSPAYEQYF. CDR3 in DNA: TGTGCCAGCAGCCCCGCCTACGAGCAGTACTTC.

Ten or more counts support this clonotype. This chain links TRBV6-2 or TRBV6-3 with TRBJ2-1; 8 bases align to TRBD2. This CDR3 has 14 residues. V lost 2 bases to trimming and J lost 5 bases; unmatched junction nucleotides: 2. Germline V gene lookup returns CDR1 MNHEY and CDR2 SVGEGT. CDR3 residues: CASSYGSGDNEQFF. The CDR3 DNA reads TGTGCCAGCAGTTACGGTAGCGGGGACAATGAGCAGTTCTTC.

This clonotype was found many times. The genes are TRBV28 and TRBJ1-6; a weak D match, TRBD1 (5 bases). Germline lookup yields CDR1 MDHEN and CDR2 SYDVKM. Between the trimmed V and J ends, which lost 3 bases and 7 bases, there was a span of 28 bases. The CDR3 covers 20 residues. The CDR3 nucleotides read TGTGCCAGCAGTTTGCGCGGGACCGGCTCTCGTTTGTTTACGAATTCACCCCTCCACTTT. Its translation: CASSLRGTGSRLFTNSPLHF. Looking up the rest from reference TRBV28 and TRBJ1-6 gives the full variable domain: DVKVTQSSRYLVKRTGEKVFLECVQDMDHENMFWYRQDPGLGLRLIYFSYDVKMKEKGDIPEGYSVSREKKERFSLILESASTNQTSMYLCASSLRGTGSRLFTNSPLHFGNGTRLTVT.

This clonotype was seen many times. The chain carries TRBV6-5 and TRBJ1-2; D perhaps matches TRBD1 (5 bases). CDR1 is MNHEY and CDR2 is SVGAGI in the germline V gene. V gave up 0 bases and J gave up 2 bases, with 10 bases separating them. There are 15 residues in the CDR3. CDR3: CASSYSGKGNYGYTF. In DNA form, the CDR3 reads TGTGCCAGCAGTTACTCGGGGAAGGGGAACTATGGCTACACCTTC.

This clonotype was recorded many times. V usage is TRBV7-9 and J usage is TRBJ1-2; D not certain. The V gene's germline CDR1 is SEHNR and CDR2 FQNEAQ (reference sequence). V was clipped by 5 bases and J by 7 bases, with 17 bases between them. CDR3 length: 14 amino acids. CDR3 protein: CASSISTSMSGYTF. The CDR3 DNA is TGTGCCAGCAGCATTTCGACATCGATGAGTGGCTACACCTTC.

This clonotype was seen repeatedly, ten times or more. CDR3 residues: CASMGPEETQYF. CDR3 DNA: TGTGCCAGCATGGGTCCGGAGGAGACCCAGTACTTC. This chain joins TRBV11-2 and TRBJ2-5; D ambiguous. The CDR3 spans 12 residues. Trimming left V 7 bases short and J 5 bases short, with 11 bases between. CDR1 is SGHAT and CDR2 is FQNNGV in the germline V gene.

The V gene is TRBV24-1, the J gene TRBJ2-5; 8 nucleotides agree with TRBD2. J was trimmed by 2 bases and V by 3 bases; bases with no gene match: 16. The germline CDR1 and CDR2 sequences are KGHDR and SFDVKD. This CDR3 region has 19 residues. DNA for the CDR3: TGTGCCACCAGTGATCCCAGAGCGGGGGCAACCTATCTACAAGAGACCCAGTACTTC. It specifies CATSDPRAGATYLQETQYF.

This clonotype came up many times. The V call is TRBV29-1, the J call TRBJ2-5; no clear D. Germline V lookup: CDR1 SQVTM, CDR2 ANQGSEA. With 3 bases removed from V and 1 base from J, the gap between germline ends came to 3 bases. This CDR3 has 11 residues. The CDR3 loop is CSVDTQETQYF. The CDR3, as DNA: TGCAGCGTTGACACCCAAGAGACCCAGTACTTC.

This clonotype was seen ten or more times. V gene TRBV6-5 combines with J gene TRBJ2-2; no clear D. V gave up 0 bases and J gave up 0 bases, with 8 bases separating them. Germline loops: CDR1 MNHEY, CDR2 SVGAGI. This CDR3 spans 16 amino acids. CDR3 in DNA: TGTGCCAGCAGTTACTCGAGAACGGCGAACACCGGGGAGCTGTTTTTT. Translating gives CASSYSRTANTGELFF.

This clonotype was seen ten or more times. The chain recombines TRBV6-1 with TRBJ1-1; D unclear. The CDR3 runs 17 residues. The V end was cut by 5 bases, the J end by 0 bases, with 19 bases between. CDR1 is MNHNS and CDR2 is SASEGT in the germline V gene. CDR3 sequence (DNA): TGTGCCAGCAGTCACGAGACCGGGCCCCCCATGAACACTGAAGCTTTCTTT. Amino acid sequence: CASSHETGPPMNTEAFF.

In this sample, this clonotype turned up many times. The chain combines TRBV20-1 with TRBJ2-5, with D perhaps matching TRBD1 or TRBD2 (5 bases each). The CDR3 loop spans 13 amino acids. V lost 5 bases to trimming and J lost 4 bases, with 14 bases between them. Germline V gene data show CDR1 as DFQATT and CDR2 as SNEGSKA (reference sequence). The CDR3 bases are TGCAGTGCTGGGCAGCCTGGGGGAGAGACCCAGTACTTC. This sequence encodes CSAGQPGGETQYF.

This clonotype was seen ten or more times. The chain combines TRBV7-2 with TRBJ2-7, with TRBD2 identical over 11 bases. The CDR3 extends over 18 amino acids. The germline V gene has CDR1 SGHTA and CDR2 FQGNSA. V dropped 5 bases and J dropped 1; count of bases not matched to a gene: 13. The CDR3 DNA reads TGTGCCAGCAGCGACACGCTAGCGGGGGGCCACTTTTCCTACGAGCAGTACTTC. It yields the protein CASSDTLAGGHFSYEQYF. The full variable domain, in which reference TRBV7-2 and TRBJ2-7 provide the parts outside the CDR3, is GAGVSQSPSNKVTEKGKDVELRCDPISGHTALYWYRQSLGQGLEFLIYFQGNSAPDKSGLPSDRFSAERTGGSVSTLTIQRTQQEDSAVYLCASSDTLAGGHFSYEQYFGPGTRLTVT.

This clonotype came up many times. The chain has TRBV28 and TRBJ1-5, with TRBD1 matching over 9 bases. This CDR3 contains 15 residues. Unmatched junction bases numbered 2, after V lost 4 bases and J lost 1 base. Germline V gives CDR1 MDHEN, CDR2 SYDVKM. This CDR3 reads CASSSGQGSNQPQHF. In nucleotides, the CDR3 is TGTGCCAGCAGTTCAGGACAGGGGAGCAATCAGCCCCAGCATTTT.

This clonotype was recorded at least ten times. The CDR3 nucleotides read TGTGCCAGTTTATCCGGGACGGCAGACCACACTGAAGCTTTCTTT. Translating it yields CASLSGTADHTEAFF. The V call is TRBV2, the J call TRBJ1-1; D might be TRBD1 (5 bases). V lost 9 bases to trimming and J lost 3 bases, with 20 bases between them. Germline V gives CDR1 SNHLY, CDR2 FYNNEI. The CDR3 extends over 15 amino acids. The full variable domain, in which reference TRBV2 and TRBJ1-1 provide the parts outside the CDR3, is EPEVTQTPSHQVTQMGQEVILRCVPISNHLYFYWYRQILGQKVEFLVSFYNNEISEKSEIFDDQFSVERPDGSNFTLKIRSTKLEDSAMYFCASLSGTADHTEAFFGQGTRLTVV.

The table lists this clonotype with many counts. The V and J genes are TRBV7-2 and TRBJ2-7, with TRBD1 matching over 8 bases. Germline assignment: CDR1 SGHTA and CDR2 FQGNSA. The V gene end was trimmed by 8 bases and the J gene end by 3 bases; junction bases not matched to a gene: 6. CDR3 size: 13 residues. CDR3 in amino acids: CASGRQGIYEQYF. CDR3 DNA: TGTGCCAGCGGCAGACAGGGGATCTACGAGCAGTACTTC.

This clonotype was detected only a few times. The chain couples TRBV2 to TRBJ2-7, with TRBD1 identical over 7 bases. In germline, CDR1 is SNHLY, CDR2 FYNNEI. This CDR3 has 12 amino acids. V gave up 7 bases and J gave up 1 base; unmatched junction bases: 1. In nucleotides, the CDR3 is TGTGCCAGCAAGACAGGGTCCTACGAGCAGTACTTC. The encoded protein is CASKTGSYEQYF. Full variable domain (remainder filled in from reference TRBV2 and TRBJ2-7): EPEVTQTPSHQVTQMGQEVILRCVPISNHLYFYWYRQILGQKVEFLVSFYNNEISEKSEIFDDQFSVERPDGSNFTLKIRSTKLEDSAMYFCASKTGSYEQYFGPGTRLTVT.

This clonotype was found many times. The CDR3 DNA reads as TGCAGTGCTGCCCGTCAACCGGGGGCTAACTATGGCTACACCTTC. This gives the protein CSAARQPGANYGYTF. J is TRBJ1-2 and V is TRBV20-1; D may be TRBD1 (5 bases). The CDR3 consists of 15 residues. Germline CDR1 is DFQATT and CDR2 is SNEGSKA (reference sequence). Trimming took 5 bases from V and 0 from J, leaving 16 bases between them.

This clonotype came up many times. The gene calls are TRBV12-3 or TRBV12-4 and TRBJ1-2; 9 bases are a match to TRBD1. J gave up 4 bases and V 3 bases, and 6 bases lay outside the gene matches. The length of the CDR3 is 15 residues. CDR3 bases: TGTGCCAGCAGTTTGGAGACAGGGGGACCCTATGGCTACACCTTC. Protein sequence: CASSLETGGPYGYTF.

This clonotype appeared many times. V gene TRBV7-2 combines with J gene TRBJ1-2, with 8 bases aligning to TRBD1. The CDR3 is 16 residues long. After removal of 3 bases from V and 0 bases from J, the junction contained 6 bases not matched to a gene. Looked up from germline, CDR1 is SGHTA and CDR2 is FQGNSA. The CDR3 coding sequence is TGTGCCAGCAGCTTCCAACGACAGGGGCCTAACTATGGCTACACCTTC. Translation: CASSFQRQGPNYGYTF.

This clonotype was counted at least ten times. The chain carries TRBV11-2 and TRBJ1-3; 7 bases are shared with TRBD1. With 5 bases clipped from V and 0 bases from J, the junction kept 7 bases outside the gene matches. The CDR3 has 16 residues. Germline CDR1 and CDR2: SGHAT and FQNNGV. The CDR3 is CASSRNRGDSGNTIYF. CDR3 DNA: TGTGCCAGCAGCCGAAACAGGGGAGACTCTGGAAACACCATATATTTT.

This clonotype came up many times. The chain couples TRBV18 to TRBJ2-1; D is perhaps TRBD1 (7 bases). V lost 3 bases and J 7 bases, leaving 16 bases between the germline ends. CDR3 length equals 15 residues. Per germline, CDR1 KGHSH and CDR2 LQKENI. CDR3 residues: CASSPPPSGGNEQFF. CDR3 sequence (DNA): TGTGCCAGCTCACCTCCCCCGTCAGGGGGGAATGAGCAGTTCTTC.

The sample holds many counts of this clonotype. This chain joins TRBV9 and TRBJ1-2; D is possibly TRBD1 (5 bases). The CDR3 contains 14 residues. Trimming took 0 bases from V and 4 from J, leaving 10 bases between them. Germline V lookup: CDR1 SGDLS, CDR2 YYNGEE. The CDR3 is CASSVARELYGYTF. The CDR3 DNA is TGTGCCAGCAGCGTAGCCAGGGAACTCTATGGCTACACCTTC.

This clonotype was recorded at least ten times. This chain uses TRBV20-1 with TRBJ2-2, with D tentatively TRBD1 (6 bases). Germline V gene data show CDR1 as DFQATT and CDR2 as SNEGSKA (reference sequence). The CDR3 loop spans 13 amino acids. V gave up 4 bases and J gave up 6 bases, with 12 bases separating them. CDR3 loop: CSATVRGPGELFF. The CDR3 DNA sequence: TGCAGTGCTACGGTCAGGGGTCCCGGGGAGCTGTTTTTT.

The rearrangement uses TRBV23-1 and TRBJ2-7; TRBD1 agrees at 9 bases. TRBV23-1 is recorded as an ORF, its role being uncertain. With 4 bases clipped from V and 1 base from J, the junction kept 8 bases outside the gene matches. The CDR3 length is 16 residues. The CDR3 is CASSPPTGTGSYEQYF. DNA of the CDR3: TGCGCCAGCAGTCCGCCTACCGGGACAGGGTCCTACGAGCAGTACTTC.

In its sample, this clonotype was seen many times. This chain connects TRBV6-2 or TRBV6-3 to TRBJ1-1; 11 bases are a match to TRBD1. This CDR3 is 15 amino acids long. The V and J ends lost 5 bases and 3 bases, in that order; junction bases with no gene match: 5. CDR1 is MNHEY, CDR2 SVGEGT, per germline. The CDR3: CASSTRDRGYTEAFF. CDR3 DNA: TGTGCCAGCAGTACCCGGGACAGGGGGTACACTGAAGCTTTCTTT.